Below are 6 T cell receptor beta chains sequenced from a single sample in a study of shared T cell receptors in the human thymus. Sequencing used immunoSEQ multiplex PCR; TCRdb keeps in-frame clones, though not all of them. The sample holds under 450,000 clones, 85% to 95% seen once. The sample comprised thymocytes. These receptors came from a human donor.

V usage is TRBV2 and J usage is TRBJ2-7; a weak D match, TRBD1 (5 bases). CDR3 length: 15 residues. V was shortened by 4 bases and J by 3 bases, with 16 bases between the two germline ends. Germline V gene lookup returns CDR1 SNHLY and CDR2 FYNNEI. This CDR3 reads CASSVSDSENYEQYF. As DNA, the CDR3 is TGTGCCAGCAGTGTGAGTGACAGCGAAAACTACGAGCAGTACTTC.

V is TRBV15 and J is TRBJ2-1; 10 bases match TRBD2. Germline V gene lookup returns CDR1 LNHNV and CDR2 YYDKDF (reference sequence). The CDR3 is made up of 18 amino acids. Losses at the gene ends were 5 bases for V and 5 bases for J; bases not matched to a gene: 15. The CDR3 region has the DNA TGTGCCACCAGCGGAAGGCCGTTTAGCGGGAGGTCAGACAATGAGCAGTTCTTC. Translated, it gives CATSGRPFSGRSDNEQFF.

The gene calls are TRBV7-9 and TRBJ2-5, with unresolved D. The V and J ends lost 5 bases and 5 bases respectively, with 9 bases between them. The germline gives CDR1 SEHNR, CDR2 FQNEAQ (reference sequence). The CDR3 extends over 12 amino acids. The CDR3 sequence: CASSQRTETQYF. Here the CDR3 DNA reads TGTGCCAGCAGCCAACGGACGGAGACCCAGTACTTC. Variable domain in full (rest from reference TRBV7-9 and TRBJ2-5): DTGVSQNPRHKITKRGQNVTFRCDPISEHNRLYWYRQTLGQGPEFLTYFQNEAQLEKSRLLSDRFSAERPKGSFSTLEIQRTEQGDSAMYLCASSQRTETQYFGPGTRLLVL.

J is TRBJ2-7 and V is TRBV5-1, with 7 bases identical to TRBD1. The ends lost 4 bases at V and 3 bases at J; junction bases unmatched: 7. The CDR3 covers 14 residues. Germline assignment: CDR1 SGHRS and CDR2 YFSETQ. The CDR3 loop reads CASSPDRVDYEQYF. CDR3 nucleotides: TGCGCCAGCAGCCCCGACAGGGTCGACTACGAGCAGTACTTC.

The rearrangement joins TRBV28 to TRBJ2-7, with D maybe TRBD1 (5 bases). The germline gives CDR1 MDHEN, CDR2 SYDVKM. V lost 4 bases and J 3 bases, leaving 16 bases between the germline ends. The CDR3 totals 15 residues. The CDR3 DNA follows: TGTGCCAGCAGTTGCGTCCCAGGGAAAAGCTACGAGCAGTACTTC. Translated, it gives CASSCVPGKSYEQYF.

V usage is TRBV19 and J usage is TRBJ2-5, with 7 bases that match TRBD1. CDR3 size: 15 residues. Germline assignment: CDR1 LNHDA and CDR2 SQIVND (reference sequence). V lost 5 bases and J lost 5; bases outside the gene matches: 11. The CDR3: CASSFRDSKFETQYF. CDR3 nucleotides: TGTGCCAGTAGTTTCCGGGACAGTAAGTTTGAGACCCAGTACTTC.